This T cell receptor beta chain was recorded in a study of blood T cell repertoires in COVID-19. Turning to the study itself: Acute and convalescent COVID-19 specimens originated in the United States, Italy and Spain.

Seattle's cohort entered during active infection and was followed longitudinally. Unmatched junction bases numbered 6, after V lost 2 bases and J lost 7 bases. The CDR3 has 15 amino acids. Germline V lookup: CDR1 MGHDK, CDR2 SYGVNS. In the original analysis: Researchers report that nucleated cell counts were estimated from reference gene primer amplification. Profiled with immunoSEQ multiplex PCR; TCRdb holds only in-frame clones, not every one. V, J and clone size reflect that table, while D and trimming were determined from the DNA. The table shows over 150,000 clones, with 70% to 90% occurring only once.

The sequenced sample was peripheral blood. The chain joins TRBV25-1 to TRBJ2-1; 9 bases match TRBD2. The clonotype was recovered from a woman in her sixties or seventies with COVID-19, enrolled during active disease. CDR3 sequence reads: CASSEGGRVPNEQFF. The DNA for the CDR3 is TGTGCCAGCAGTGAAGGCGGGAGGGTTCCTAATGAGCAGTTCTTC.